These 5 T cell receptor beta chains were all obtained from the same sample, sequenced in a study of cytomegalovirus exposure and HLA in healthy donors. 13 Jbeta primers and 60 Vbeta primers were used for the PCR. Only in-frame clones appear in the TCRdb table, and some are missing; sequencing was by immunoSEQ multiplex PCR. This sample has around 170,000 clones, with roughly 80% found just once. Sequenced input: PBMCs. The receptor source for this set is a woman between 18 and 30 years old in good health and CMV-seronegative.

This clone appeared a few times. This chain connects TRBV4-1 to TRBJ2-2; 9 positions agree with TRBD2. The ends lost 1 base at V and 4 bases at J; junction bases unmatched: 10. Germline values: CDR1 MGHRA, CDR2 YSYEKL. This CDR3 region has 18 residues. In DNA, the CDR3 is TGCGCCAGCAGCCAAGCCGGAATAGCGGGGGACTCCACCGGGGAGCTGTTTTTT. Translating it yields CASSQAGIAGDSTGELFF.

This CDR3 reads CASSLTGRTDTQYF. CDR3 coding DNA: TGTGCCAGCAGTTTAACGGGGAGGACAGATACGCAGTATTTT. V and J are TRBV27 and TRBJ2-3, with a possible D match to TRBD2 (6 bases). V gave up 2 bases and J gave up 3 bases, with 9 bases separating them. Germline values: CDR1 MNHEY, CDR2 SMNVEV (reference sequence). This CDR3 comprises 14 residues.

The gene calls are TRBV25-1 and TRBJ1-1; 7 nucleotides match TRBD1. With V trimmed by 8 bases and J by 7 bases, 10 bases remained unmatched. This CDR3 contains 13 residues. CDR1 MGHDK and CDR2 SYGVNS come from the germline V gene. The CDR3 nucleotides read TGTGCCAGCTCCTCTAGGAACAGGGGTGAAGCTTTCTTT. Its translation is CASSSRNRGEAFF.

This chain uses TRBV7-2 with TRBJ2-1; 8 bases line up with TRBD1. Trimming took 5 bases from V and 9 from J; bases not matched to a gene: 9. The CDR3 contains 14 residues. The germline gives CDR1 SGHTA, CDR2 FQGNSA. CDR3 DNA: TGTGCCAGCAGCCCCGACAGGGGTTTTGGTGAGCAGTTCTTC. It specifies CASSPDRGFGEQFF.

V gene TRBV28 combines with J gene TRBJ2-1, with D tentatively TRBD2 (6 bases). Germline lookup yields CDR1 MDHEN and CDR2 SYDVKM. Trimming stripped 5 bases from V and 4 bases from J, with 21 bases between. This CDR3 spans 17 amino acids. The CDR3: CASSPGTDSSLYNEQFF. The CDR3 DNA reads TGTGCCAGCAGTCCCGGGACTGACTCTTCCCTATACAATGAGCAGTTCTTC.